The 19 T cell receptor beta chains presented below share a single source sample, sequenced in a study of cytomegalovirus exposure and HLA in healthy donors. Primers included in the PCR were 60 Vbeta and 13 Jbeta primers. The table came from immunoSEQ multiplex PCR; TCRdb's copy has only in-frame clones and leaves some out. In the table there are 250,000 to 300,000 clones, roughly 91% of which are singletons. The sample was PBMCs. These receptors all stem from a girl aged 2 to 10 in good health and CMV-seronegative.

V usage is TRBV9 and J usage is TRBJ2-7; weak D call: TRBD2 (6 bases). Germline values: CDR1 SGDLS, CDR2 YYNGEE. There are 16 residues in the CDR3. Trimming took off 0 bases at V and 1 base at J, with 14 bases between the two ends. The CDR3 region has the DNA TGTGCCAGCAGCGTAGGCCAAGCGGGTGTTTCCTACGAGCAGTACTTC. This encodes CASSVGQAGVSYEQYF.

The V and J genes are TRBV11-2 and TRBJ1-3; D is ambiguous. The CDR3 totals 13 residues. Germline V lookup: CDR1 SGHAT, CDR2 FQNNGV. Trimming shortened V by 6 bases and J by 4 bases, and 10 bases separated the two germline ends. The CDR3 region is CASRLAAGNTIYF. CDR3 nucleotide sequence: TGTGCCAGCAGACTAGCGGCGGGAAACACCATATATTTT.

In DNA, the CDR3 is TGTGCCAGCTCACCCTATAGCGGGGGGGTGAATGAGCAGTTCTTC. Its protein product is CASSPYSGGVNEQFF. This rearrangement joins TRBV18 to TRBJ2-1; 11 positions match TRBD2. Per germline, CDR1 KGHSH and CDR2 LQKENI. The CDR3 consists of 15 residues. J was trimmed by 7 bases and V by 3 bases; bases with no gene match: 5.

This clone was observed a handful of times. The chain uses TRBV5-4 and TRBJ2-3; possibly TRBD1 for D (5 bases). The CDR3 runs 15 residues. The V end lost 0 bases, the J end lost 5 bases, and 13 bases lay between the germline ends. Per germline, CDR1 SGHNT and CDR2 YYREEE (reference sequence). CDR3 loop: CASSLAAGWEDTQYF. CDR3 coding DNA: TGTGCCAGCAGCTTGGCGGCAGGGTGGGAAGATACGCAGTATTTT.

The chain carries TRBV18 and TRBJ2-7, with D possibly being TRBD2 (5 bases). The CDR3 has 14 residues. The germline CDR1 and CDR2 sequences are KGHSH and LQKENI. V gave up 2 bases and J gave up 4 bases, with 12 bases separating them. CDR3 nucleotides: TGTGCCAGCTCACCAAGGGAGTTCAGGTACGAGCAGTACTTC. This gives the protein CASSPREFRYEQYF.

CDR3 protein: CASSYSRLVGETQYF. For the CDR3, the DNA is TGTGCCAGCAGTTACTCGAGACTAGTCGGAGAGACCCAGTACTTC. This sequence joins TRBV6-5 and TRBJ2-5, with a weak D call TRBD2 (6 bases). Per the germline V gene, CDR1 is MNHEY and CDR2 is SVGAGI. The CDR3 consists of 15 residues. The V gene lost 0 bases and the J gene lost 4 bases, with 12 bases spanning the gap.

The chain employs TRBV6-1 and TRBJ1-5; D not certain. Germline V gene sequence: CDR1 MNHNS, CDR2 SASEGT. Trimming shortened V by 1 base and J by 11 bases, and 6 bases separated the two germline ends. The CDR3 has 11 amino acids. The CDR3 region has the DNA TGTGCCAGCAGTGAAGTAACAGCCCAGCATTTT. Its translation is CASSEVTAQHF.

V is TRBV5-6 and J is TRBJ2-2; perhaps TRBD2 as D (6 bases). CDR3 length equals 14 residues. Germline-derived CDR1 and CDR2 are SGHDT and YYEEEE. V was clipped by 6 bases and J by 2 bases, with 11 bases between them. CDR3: CASISSGNTGELFF. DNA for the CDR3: TGTGCCAGCATCAGTAGCGGAAACACCGGGGAGCTGTTTTTT.

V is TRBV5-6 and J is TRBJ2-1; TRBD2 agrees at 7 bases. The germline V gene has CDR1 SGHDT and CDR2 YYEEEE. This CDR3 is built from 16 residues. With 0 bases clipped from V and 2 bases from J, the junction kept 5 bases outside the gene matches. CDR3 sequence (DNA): TGTGCCAGCAGCTTGGGGGGCGGGGGAGCCTACAATGAGCAGTTCTTC. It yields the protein CASSLGGGGAYNEQFF.

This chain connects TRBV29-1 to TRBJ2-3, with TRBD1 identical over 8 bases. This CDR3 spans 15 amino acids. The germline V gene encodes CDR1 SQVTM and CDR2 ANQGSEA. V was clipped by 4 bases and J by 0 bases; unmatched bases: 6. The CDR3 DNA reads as TGCAGCGTTGCTGGGACAGGCGACAGCACAGATACGCAGTATTTT. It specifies CSVAGTGDSTDTQYF.

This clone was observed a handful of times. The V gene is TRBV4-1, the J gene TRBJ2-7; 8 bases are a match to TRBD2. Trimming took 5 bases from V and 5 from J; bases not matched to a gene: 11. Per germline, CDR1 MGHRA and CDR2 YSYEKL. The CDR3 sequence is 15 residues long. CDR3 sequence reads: CASSSRGGWSHEQYF. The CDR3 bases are TGCGCCAGCAGCTCCCGGGGGGGCTGGTCCCACGAGCAGTACTTC.

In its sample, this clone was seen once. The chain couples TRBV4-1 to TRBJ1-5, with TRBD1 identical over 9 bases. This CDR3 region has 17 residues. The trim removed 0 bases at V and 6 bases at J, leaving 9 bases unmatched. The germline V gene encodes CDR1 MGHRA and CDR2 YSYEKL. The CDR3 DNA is TGCGCCAGCAGCCAAGATCACAACAGGGGGCATGGTCAGCCCCAGCATTTT. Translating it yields CASSQDHNRGHGQPQHF.

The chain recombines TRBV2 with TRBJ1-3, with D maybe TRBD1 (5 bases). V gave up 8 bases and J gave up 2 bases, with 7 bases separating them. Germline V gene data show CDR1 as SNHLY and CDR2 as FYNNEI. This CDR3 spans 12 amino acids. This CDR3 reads CASGGAGNTIYF. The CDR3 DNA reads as TGTGCCAGCGGAGGGGCTGGAAACACCATATATTTT.

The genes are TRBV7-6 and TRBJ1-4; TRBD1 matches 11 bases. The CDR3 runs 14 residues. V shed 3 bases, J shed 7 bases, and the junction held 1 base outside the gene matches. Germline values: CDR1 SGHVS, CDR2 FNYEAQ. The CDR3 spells CASSLGQGGEKLFF. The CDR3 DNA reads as TGTGCCAGCAGCTTGGGACAGGGGGGTGAAAAACTGTTTTTT.

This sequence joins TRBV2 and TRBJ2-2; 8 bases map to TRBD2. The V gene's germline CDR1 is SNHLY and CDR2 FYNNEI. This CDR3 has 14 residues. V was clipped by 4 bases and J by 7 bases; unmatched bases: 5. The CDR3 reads CASSAGGAFGELFF. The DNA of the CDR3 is TGTGCCAGCAGTGCCGGGGGGGCCTTCGGGGAGCTGTTTTTT.

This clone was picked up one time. CDR3 amino acids: CASSSGRGNGWNEKLFF. Here the CDR3 DNA reads TGTGCCAGCAGCTCAGGCAGGGGTAACGGTTGGAATGAAAAACTGTTTTTT. The chain is built from TRBV11-2 and TRBJ1-4, with D perhaps TRBD1 (6 bases). Trimming stripped 4 bases from V and 5 bases from J, with 20 bases between. Germline V lookup: CDR1 SGHAT, CDR2 FQNNGV. This CDR3 region has 17 residues.

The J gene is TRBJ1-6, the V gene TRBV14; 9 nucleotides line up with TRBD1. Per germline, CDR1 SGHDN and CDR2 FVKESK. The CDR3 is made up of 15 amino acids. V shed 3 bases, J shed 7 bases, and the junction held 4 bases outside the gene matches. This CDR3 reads CASSQRGQGNSPLHF. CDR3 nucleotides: TGTGCCAGCAGCCAGAGGGGACAGGGCAATTCACCCCTCCACTTT.

CDR3 nucleotide sequence: TGCAGCGTTGAAAGGAGTGAAAAACTGTTTTTT. Its translation: CSVERSEKLFF. This chain connects TRBV29-1 to TRBJ1-4; D call uncertain. Germline loops: CDR1 SQVTM, CDR2 ANQGSEA. The V end lost 2 bases, the J end lost 7 bases, and 5 bases lay between the germline ends. The CDR3 totals 11 residues.

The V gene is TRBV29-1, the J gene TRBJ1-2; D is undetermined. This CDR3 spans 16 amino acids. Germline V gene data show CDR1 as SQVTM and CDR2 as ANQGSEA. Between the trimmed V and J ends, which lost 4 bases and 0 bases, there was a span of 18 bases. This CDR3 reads CSVGTPESGANYGYTF. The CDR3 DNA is TGCAGCGTTGGCACCCCTGAAAGCGGAGCTAACTATGGCTACACCTTC.